This passage covers 25 T cell receptor beta chains from one sample sequenced in a study of control samples from healthy donors and cancer patients. The protocol was immunoSEQ multiplex PCR, while the TCRdb copy is restricted to in-frame clones and leaves out a portion. The table has about 150,000 clones, about 91% seen once. The material sequenced was blood. The receptors stem from a young man in good health.

This chain links TRBV6-6 with TRBJ1-2; D ambiguous. Trimming took 6 bases from V and 2 from J, leaving 10 bases between them. Germline V lookup: CDR1 MNHNY, CDR2 SVGAGI (reference sequence). CDR3 size: 13 residues. CDR3 nucleotides: TGTGCCAGCAGCCGAGGTCCCAACTATGGCTACACCTTC. It translates to CASSRGPNYGYTF.

The rearrangement links TRBV28 to TRBJ1-2; no definite D call. Germline CDR1 and CDR2: MDHEN and SYDVKM. Trimming removed 8 bases at V and 6 bases at J, with 16 bases between. The CDR3 sequence is 13 residues long. CDR3 bases: TGTGCCAGCTCATCGGAGGGAATCCATGGCTACACCTTC. Translated: CASSSEGIHGYTF.

This sequence joins TRBV7-8 and TRBJ1-4; D is unresolved. Germline V lookup: CDR1 SGHVS, CDR2 FQNEAQ. Trimming took off 0 bases at V and 5 bases at J, with 13 bases between the two ends. CDR3 length equals 16 residues. CDR3: CASSLALGRRNEKLFF. The DNA of the CDR3 is TGTGCCAGCAGCTTAGCGCTCGGGCGAAGGAATGAAAAACTGTTTTTT.

In its sample, this clone was seen once. This chain connects TRBV5-6 to TRBJ2-1; the match to TRBD2 covers 15 bases. The V gene's germline CDR1 is SGHDT and CDR2 YYEEEE. The CDR3 loop spans 15 amino acids. V was clipped by 2 bases and J by 9 bases; unmatched bases: 3. The CDR3 DNA follows: TGTGCCAGCAGCTTCAGGACTAGCGGGGGGGCTGAGCAGTTCTTC. This translates into CASSFRTSGGAEQFF.

The chain carries TRBV7-8 and TRBJ2-1; TRBD2 matches 16 bases. This CDR3 comprises 17 residues. In germline, CDR1 is SGHVS, CDR2 FQNEAQ. Trimming cost V 6 bases and J 10 bases; bases outside gene matches: 12. The CDR3: CASRFPGLAGGPQEQFF. CDR3 DNA sequence: TGTGCCAGCAGATTTCCGGGACTAGCGGGGGGGCCACAGGAGCAGTTCTTC.

The chain joins TRBV5-6 to TRBJ1-3; no firm D call. Germline V lookup: CDR1 SGHDT, CDR2 YYEEEE. Trimming took off 4 bases at V and 0 bases at J, with 14 bases between the two ends. CDR3 length equals 16 residues. This CDR3 is CASSTWTADSGNTIYF. The CDR3, as DNA: TGTGCCAGCAGCACCTGGACCGCCGACTCTGGAAACACCATATATTTT.

The CDR3 DNA reads TGCGCCAGCAGCTCGAGGCGATACGCGGGCGAGGAGGGAGATACGCAGTATTTT. This translates into CASSSRRYAGEEGDTQYF. The V gene is TRBV5-1, the J gene TRBJ2-3, with D perhaps matching TRBD2 (6 bases). V was cut by 3 bases and J by 5 bases, with 25 bases left in between. This CDR3 spans 18 amino acids. Germline CDR1 and CDR2: SGHRS and YFSETQ.

The chain has TRBV30 and TRBJ2-7; 7 bases line up with TRBD2. The germline gives CDR1 GTSNPN, CDR2 SVGIG (reference sequence). CDR3 length equals 15 residues. J lost 0 bases, V lost 2 bases, and 7 bases had no gene match. The CDR3 sequence: CAWSSGEGSSYEQYF. As DNA, the CDR3 is TGTGCCTGGAGTTCCGGGGAGGGGAGCTCCTACGAGCAGTACTTC.

The chain couples TRBV28 to TRBJ1-5, with D possibly TRBD1 on 5 matching bases. Trimming shortened V by 6 bases and J by 7 bases, and 13 bases separated the two germline ends. The CDR3 length is 13 residues. The germline V gene encodes CDR1 MDHEN and CDR2 SYDVKM. The DNA for the CDR3 is TGTGCCAGCAGCCGGGGGTATATGCAGCCCCAGCATTTT. Translation: CASSRGYMQPQHF.

The chain employs TRBV5-1 and TRBJ1-6; perhaps TRBD1 as D (6 bases). Between the trimmed V and J ends, which lost 0 bases and 9 bases, there was a span of 13 bases. Germline assignment: CDR1 SGHRS and CDR2 YFSETQ. The CDR3 is 15 amino acids. CDR3 loop: CASSLDQGLVSPLHF. CDR3 nucleotides: TGCGCCAGCAGCTTGGATCAGGGGTTAGTTTCACCCCTCCACTTT.

The chain recombines TRBV30 with TRBJ2-5; D is perhaps TRBD1 (5 bases). Germline V lookup: CDR1 GTSNPN, CDR2 SVGIG (reference sequence). Trimming shortened V by 1 base and J by 2 bases, and 8 bases separated the two germline ends. The CDR3 is 13 residues long. This CDR3 reads CAWSGAGQETQYF. For the CDR3, the DNA is TGTGCCTGGAGTGGGGCAGGGCAAGAGACCCAGTACTTC.

The chain couples TRBV6-5 to TRBJ1-2; possibly TRBD1 for D (6 bases). CDR3 length equals 12 residues. V lost 7 bases, J lost 8 bases, and 14 bases lay in between. Germline values: CDR1 MNHEY, CDR2 SVGAGI. The CDR3: CASTGTGYGYTF. The CDR3, as DNA: TGTGCCAGCACCGGAACAGGGTACGGCTACACCTTC.

This rearrangement joins TRBV6-5 to TRBJ1-2; D perhaps matches TRBD1 (6 bases). With 8 bases removed from V and 4 bases from J, the gap between germline ends came to 20 bases. This CDR3 has 15 residues. Looked up from germline, CDR1 is MNHEY and CDR2 is SVGAGI. The chain's CDR3 is CASSNQITGSYGYTF. CDR3 DNA: TGTGCCAGCTCAAACCAGATAACAGGGAGCTATGGCTACACCTTC.

The chain has TRBV3-1 (or the pseudogene TRBV3-2) and TRBJ1-6; possible D gene TRBD1, 5 bases. Per the germline V gene, CDR1 is LGHDT and CDR2 is YNNKEL (reference sequence). This CDR3 is 14 amino acids long. V was shortened by 6 bases and J by 9 bases, with 15 bases between the two germline ends. CDR3 in amino acids: CASSTLQGTSPLHF. The CDR3 DNA sequence: TGTGCCAGCAGTACTCTCCAGGGTACTTCACCCCTCCACTTT.

The chain carries TRBV7-9 and TRBJ2-6, with D possibly being TRBD2 (6 bases). The CDR3 contains 17 residues. In germline, CDR1 is SEHNR, CDR2 FQNEAQ (reference sequence). V gave up 3 bases and J gave up 4 bases, with 16 bases separating them. The CDR3 coding sequence is TGTGCCAGCAGCTTTAGAGGGGCGGGGCAGGGGGCCAACGTCCTGACTTTC. Protein sequence: CASSFRGAGQGANVLTF.

The gene calls are TRBV6-2 or TRBV6-3 and TRBJ2-7; no reliable D call. Trimming took off 6 bases at V and 2 bases at J, with 11 bases between the two ends. Germline V gene sequence: CDR1 MNHEY, CDR2 SVGEGT. This CDR3 is built from 13 residues. In DNA, the CDR3 is TGTGCCAGCAGCCGTAACAGAGCCTACGAGCAGTACTTC. Its translation is CASSRNRAYEQYF.

This chain connects TRBV4-1 to TRBJ2-7, with D possibly matching TRBD1 (6 bases). Germline CDR1 is MGHRA and CDR2 is YSYEKL. Deletions cut 1 base from V and 9 bases from J, with 7 bases between. The CDR3 spans 11 residues. The CDR3 region has the DNA TGCGCCAGCAGCCAAGGGGACACGCAGTACTTC. Its protein is CASSQGDTQYF.

The gene calls are TRBV11-3 and TRBJ2-2; D may be TRBD2 (5 bases). The CDR3 loop spans 15 amino acids. V lost 1 base, J lost 1 base, and 7 bases lay in between. Germline V gives CDR1 SGHNT, CDR2 YENEEA. In DNA form, the CDR3 reads TGTGCCAGCAGCTTAGGACGGGGGAACACCGGGGAGCTGTTTTTT. Encoded protein: CASSLGRGNTGELFF. Combining the CDR3 with reference TRBV11-3 and TRBJ2-2 gives the whole variable domain EAGVVQSPRYKIIEKKQPVAFWCNPISGHNTLYWYLQNLGQGPELLIRYENEEAVDDSQLPKDRFSAERLKGVDSTLKIQPAELGDSAVYLCASSLGRGNTGELFFGEGSRLTVL.

The chain couples TRBV2 to TRBJ2-1, with a possible D match to TRBD2 (6 bases). The V end lost 1 base, the J end lost 6 bases, and 10 bases lay between the germline ends. This CDR3 is built from 14 residues. Germline values: CDR1 SNHLY, CDR2 FYNNEI. The CDR3 region has the DNA TGTGCCAGCAGTGAAGAGGCGGGGCTCAATGAGCAGTTCTTC. Protein product: CASSEEAGLNEQFF.

The rearrangement joins TRBV18 to TRBJ2-1; 8 bases fit TRBD2. Germline-derived CDR1 and CDR2 are KGHSH and LQKENI. The CDR3 has 16 residues. Germline trimming cut 4 bases from V and 5 bases from J; bases unmatched to any gene: 10. CDR3: CASSLFGGAHDNEQFF. The CDR3 DNA is TGTGCCAGCTCACTGTTCGGGGGGGCACATGACAATGAGCAGTTCTTC.

This clone was observed once. The chain's CDR3 is CASSPEGNGGGDEQFF. The CDR3 DNA sequence: TGTGCCAGCAGCCCAGAGGGCAACGGGGGGGGTGATGAGCAGTTCTTC. The chain recombines TRBV9 with TRBJ2-1; 8 bases align to TRBD2. In germline, CDR1 is SGDLS, CDR2 YYNGEE. V dropped 4 bases and J dropped 8; count of bases not matched to a gene: 14. This CDR3 has 16 amino acids.

J is TRBJ2-3 and V is TRBV2; 8 bases fit TRBD1. V lost 5 bases to trimming and J lost 3 bases; unmatched junction nucleotides: 10. The CDR3 length is 16 residues. From germline, CDR1 is SNHLY and CDR2 FYNNEI. CDR3 residues: CASSPPTGGMTDTQYF. The CDR3 nucleotides read TGTGCCAGCAGTCCACCCACAGGGGGAATGACAGATACGCAGTATTTT.

The chain links TRBV4-2 to TRBJ1-2; D uncertain. There are 15 residues in the CDR3. Germline V gives CDR1 LGHNA, CDR2 YNFKEQ. V was cut by 0 bases and J by 3 bases, with 11 bases left in between. The CDR3 reads CASSQDQSVYYGYTF. The DNA for the CDR3 is TGTGCCAGCAGCCAAGATCAATCAGTGTACTATGGCTACACCTTC.

This clone was seen just once. The rearrangement links TRBV7-9 to TRBJ2-1, with D tentatively TRBD2 (6 bases). There are 15 residues in the CDR3. The germline V gene encodes CDR1 SEHNR and CDR2 FQNEAQ (reference sequence). V gave up 4 bases and J gave up 0 bases, with 10 bases separating them. DNA for the CDR3: TGTGCCAGCAGCTCTGCGGGGTACTCCTACAATGAGCAGTTCTTC. It yields the protein CASSSAGYSYNEQFF.

The chain couples TRBV11-2 to TRBJ1-4; 7 nucleotides agree with TRBD1. Germline V gene data show CDR1 as SGHAT and CDR2 as FQNNGV. Trimming cost V 1 base and J 5 bases; bases outside gene matches: 4. This CDR3 spans 15 amino acids. CDR3 coding DNA: TGTGCCAGCAGCTTAGGCCAGGGGGTAAATGAAAAACTGTTTTTT. This codes for CASSLGQGVNEKLFF.